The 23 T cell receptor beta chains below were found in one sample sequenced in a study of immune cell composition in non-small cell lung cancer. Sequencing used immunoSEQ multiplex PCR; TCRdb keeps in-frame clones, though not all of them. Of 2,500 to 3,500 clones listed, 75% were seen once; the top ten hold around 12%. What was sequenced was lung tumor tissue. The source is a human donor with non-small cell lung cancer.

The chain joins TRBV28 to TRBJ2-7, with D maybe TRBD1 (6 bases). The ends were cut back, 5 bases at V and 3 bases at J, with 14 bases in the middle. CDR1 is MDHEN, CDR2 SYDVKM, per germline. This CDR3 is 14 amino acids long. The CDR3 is CASSTGQNGYEQYF. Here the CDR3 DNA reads TGTGCCAGCAGTACCGGACAGAACGGCTACGAGCAGTACTTC.

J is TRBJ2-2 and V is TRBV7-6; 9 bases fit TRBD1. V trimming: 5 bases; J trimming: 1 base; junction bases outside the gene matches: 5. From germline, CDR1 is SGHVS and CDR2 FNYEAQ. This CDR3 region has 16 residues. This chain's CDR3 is CASSANRGRNTGELFF. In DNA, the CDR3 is TGTGCCAGCAGCGCTAACAGGGGGCGGAACACCGGGGAGCTGTTTTTT.

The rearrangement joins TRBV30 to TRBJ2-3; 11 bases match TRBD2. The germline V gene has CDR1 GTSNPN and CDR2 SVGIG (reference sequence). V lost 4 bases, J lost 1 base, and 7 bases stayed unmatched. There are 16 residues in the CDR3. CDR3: CAWKVLAGVGTDTQYF. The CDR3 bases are TGTGCCTGGAAAGTACTAGCGGGAGTGGGCACAGATACGCAGTATTTT.

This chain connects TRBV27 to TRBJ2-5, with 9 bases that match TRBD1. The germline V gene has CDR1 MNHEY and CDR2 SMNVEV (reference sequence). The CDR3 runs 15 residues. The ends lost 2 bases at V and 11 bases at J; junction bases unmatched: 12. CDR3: CASSLGQGRVGEQYF. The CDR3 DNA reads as TGTGCCAGCAGTTTAGGACAGGGGCGAGTGGGGGAGCAGTACTTC.

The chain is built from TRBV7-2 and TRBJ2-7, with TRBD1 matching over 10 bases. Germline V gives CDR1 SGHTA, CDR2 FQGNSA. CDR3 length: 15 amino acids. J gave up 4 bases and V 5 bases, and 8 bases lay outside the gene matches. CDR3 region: CASSPFGTGEYEQYF. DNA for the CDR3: TGTGCCAGCAGCCCCTTCGGGACAGGGGAATACGAGCAGTACTTC.

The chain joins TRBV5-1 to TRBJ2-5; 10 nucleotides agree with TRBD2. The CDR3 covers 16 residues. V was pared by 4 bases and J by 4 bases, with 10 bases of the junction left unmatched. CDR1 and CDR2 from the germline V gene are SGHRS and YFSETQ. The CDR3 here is CASSRTTSGAAETQYF. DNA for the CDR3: TGCGCCAGCAGCCGTACCACTAGCGGGGCAGCAGAGACCCAGTACTTC. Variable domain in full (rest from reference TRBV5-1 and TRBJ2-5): KAGVTQTPRYLIKTRGQQVTLSCSPISGHRSVSWYQQTPGQGLQFLFEYFSETQRNKGNFPGRFSGRQFSNSRSEMNVSTLELGDSALYLCASSRTTSGAAETQYFGPGTRLLVL.

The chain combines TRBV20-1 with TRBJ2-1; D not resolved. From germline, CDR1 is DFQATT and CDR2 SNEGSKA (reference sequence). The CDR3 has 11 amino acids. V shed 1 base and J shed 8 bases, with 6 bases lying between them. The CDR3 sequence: CSARVQDEQFF. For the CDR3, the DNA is TGCAGTGCTAGAGTCCAGGATGAGCAGTTCTTC.

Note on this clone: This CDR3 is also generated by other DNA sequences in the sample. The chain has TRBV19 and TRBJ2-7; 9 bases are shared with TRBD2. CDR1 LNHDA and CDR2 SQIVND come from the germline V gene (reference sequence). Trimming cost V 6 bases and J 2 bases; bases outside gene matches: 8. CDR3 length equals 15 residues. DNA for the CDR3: TGTGCCAGTAGACGAGGTGCGGGGGGGGCCTACGAGCAGTACTTC. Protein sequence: CASRRGAGGAYEQYF.

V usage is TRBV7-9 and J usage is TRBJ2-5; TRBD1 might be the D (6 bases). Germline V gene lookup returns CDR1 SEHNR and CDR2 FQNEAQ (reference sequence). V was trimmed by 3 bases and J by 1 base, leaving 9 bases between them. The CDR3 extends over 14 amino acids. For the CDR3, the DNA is TGTGCCAGCAGCTTTGGACAGATCCAAGAGACCCAGTACTTC. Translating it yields CASSFGQIQETQYF.

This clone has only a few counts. This chain's CDR3 is CASAAEPYEQYF. The CDR3, as DNA: TGTGCCAGCGCAGCGGAACCCTACGAGCAGTACTTC. The chain couples TRBV28 to TRBJ2-7, with D perhaps matching TRBD2 (5 bases). Germline V gene sequence: CDR1 MDHEN, CDR2 SYDVKM. Deletions cut 8 bases from V and 2 bases from J, with 10 bases between. CDR3 length: 12 amino acids. Full variable domain (outside the CDR3, taken from reference TRBV28 and TRBJ2-7): DVKVTQSSRYLVKRTGEKVFLECVQDMDHENMFWYRQDPGLGLRLIYFSYDVKMKEKGDIPEGYSVSREKKERFSLILESASTNQTSMYLCASAAEPYEQYFGPGTRLTVT.

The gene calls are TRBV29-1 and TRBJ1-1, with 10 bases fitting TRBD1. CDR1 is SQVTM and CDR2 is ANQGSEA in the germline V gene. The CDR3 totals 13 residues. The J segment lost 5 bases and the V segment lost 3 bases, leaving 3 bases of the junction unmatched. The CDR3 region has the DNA TGCAGCGTTGAGTGGACAGGGGGTACTGAAGCTTTCTTT. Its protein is CSVEWTGGTEAFF.

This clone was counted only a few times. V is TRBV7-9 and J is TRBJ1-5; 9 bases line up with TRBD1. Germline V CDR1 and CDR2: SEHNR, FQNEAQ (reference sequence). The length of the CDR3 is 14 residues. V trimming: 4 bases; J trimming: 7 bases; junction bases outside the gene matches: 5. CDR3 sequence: CASSSGTGNQPQHF. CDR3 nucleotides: TGTGCCAGCAGCTCGGGGACAGGGAACCAGCCCCAGCATTTT.

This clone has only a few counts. CDR3 bases: TGTGCCAGCAGTTCAACCTACGAGCAGTACTTC. This codes for CASSSTYEQYF. The V and J genes are TRBV6-5 and TRBJ2-7; no clear D gene. The CDR3 consists of 11 residues. Germline CDR1 is MNHEY and CDR2 is SVGAGI. V dropped 4 bases and J dropped 2 bases, with 3 bases sitting between them.

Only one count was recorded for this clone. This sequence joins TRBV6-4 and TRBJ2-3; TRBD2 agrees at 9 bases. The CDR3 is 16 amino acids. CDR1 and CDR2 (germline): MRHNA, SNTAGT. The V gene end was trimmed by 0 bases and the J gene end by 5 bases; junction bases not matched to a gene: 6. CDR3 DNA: TGTGCCAGCAGTGACTCGGGCGGGGGGGGCAGAGATACGCAGTATTTT. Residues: CASSDSGGGGRDTQYF.

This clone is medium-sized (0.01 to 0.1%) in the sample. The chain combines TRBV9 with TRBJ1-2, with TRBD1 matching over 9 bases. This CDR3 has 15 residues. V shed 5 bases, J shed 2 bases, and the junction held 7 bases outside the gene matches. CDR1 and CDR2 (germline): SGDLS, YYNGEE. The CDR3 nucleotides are TGTGCCAGCAGTTCAGGGGGACAGGGAAACTATGGCTACACCTTC. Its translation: CASSSGGQGNYGYTF.

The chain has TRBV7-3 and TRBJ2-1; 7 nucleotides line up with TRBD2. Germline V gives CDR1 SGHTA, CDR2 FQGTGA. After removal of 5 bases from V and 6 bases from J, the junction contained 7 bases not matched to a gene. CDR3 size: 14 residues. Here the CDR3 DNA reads TGTGCCAGCAGCCCCGGACTAGACCTCAATGAGCAGTTCTTC. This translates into CASSPGLDLNEQFF. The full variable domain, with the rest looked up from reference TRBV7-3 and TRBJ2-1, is GAGVSQTPSNKVTEKGKYVELRCDPISGHTALYWYRQSLGQGPEFLIYFQGTGAADDSGLPNDRFFAVRPEGSVSTLKIQRTERGDSAVYLCASSPGLDLNEQFFGPGTRLTVL.

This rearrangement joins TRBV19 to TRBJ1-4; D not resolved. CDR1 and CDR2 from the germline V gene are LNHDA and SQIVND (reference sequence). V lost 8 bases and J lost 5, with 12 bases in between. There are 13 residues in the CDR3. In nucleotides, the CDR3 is TGTGCCAGTCTCCCGGGTCTAAATGAAAAACTGTTTTTT. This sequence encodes CASLPGLNEKLFF.

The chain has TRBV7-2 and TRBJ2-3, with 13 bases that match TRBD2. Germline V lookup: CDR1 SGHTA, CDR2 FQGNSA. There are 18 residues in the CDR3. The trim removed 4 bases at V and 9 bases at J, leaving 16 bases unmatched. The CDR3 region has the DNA TGTGCCAGCAGCTCCGATTGGGGGAGCGGACTAGCGGGAGTCACGCAGTATTTT. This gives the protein CASSSDWGSGLAGVTQYF.

The CDR3 sequence: CASSQGYSGANVLTF. CDR3 DNA sequence: TGTGCCAGCAGCCAGGGGTACTCTGGGGCCAACGTCCTGACTTTC. The chain employs TRBV6-5 and TRBJ2-6; tentatively, D is TRBD1 (6 bases). V was shortened by 6 bases and J by 0 bases, with 9 bases between the two germline ends. The CDR3 length is 15 residues. Looked up from germline, CDR1 is MNHEY and CDR2 is SVGAGI.

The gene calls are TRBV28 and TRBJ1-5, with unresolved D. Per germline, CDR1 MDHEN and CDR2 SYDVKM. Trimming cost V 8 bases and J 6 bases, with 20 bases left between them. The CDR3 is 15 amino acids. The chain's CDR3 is CASRAGGPRGQPQHF. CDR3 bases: TGTGCCAGCCGGGCCGGAGGGCCTCGCGGTCAGCCCCAGCATTTT.

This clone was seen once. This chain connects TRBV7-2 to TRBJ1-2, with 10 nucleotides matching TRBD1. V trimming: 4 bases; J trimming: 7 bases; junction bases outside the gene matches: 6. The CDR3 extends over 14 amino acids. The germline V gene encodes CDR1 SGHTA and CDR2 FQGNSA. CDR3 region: CASSSRDRGGGYTF. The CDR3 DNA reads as TGTGCCAGCAGCTCCCGGGACAGGGGAGGTGGCTACACCTTC.

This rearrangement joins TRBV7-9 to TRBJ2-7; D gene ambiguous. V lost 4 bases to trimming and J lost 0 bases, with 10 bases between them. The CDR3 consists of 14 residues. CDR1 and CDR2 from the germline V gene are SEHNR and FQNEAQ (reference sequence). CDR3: CASSSPLSSYEQYF. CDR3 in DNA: TGTGCCAGCAGCTCACCATTGAGCTCCTACGAGCAGTACTTC. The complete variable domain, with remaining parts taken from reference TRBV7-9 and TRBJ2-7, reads DTGVSQNPRHKITKRGQNVTFRCDPISEHNRLYWYRQTLGQGPEFLTYFQNEAQLEKSRLLSDRFSAERPKGSFSTLEIQRTEQGDSAMYLCASSSPLSSYEQYFGPGTRLTVT.

The CDR3 loop is CSALGTASYEQYF. The CDR3 nucleotides are TGCAGCGCCCTAGGCACGGCCTCCTACGAGCAGTACTTC. V usage is TRBV29-1 and J usage is TRBJ2-7, with D unclear. The germline V gene has CDR1 SQVTM and CDR2 ANQGSEA. The CDR3 extends over 13 amino acids. Trimming stripped 7 bases from V and 0 bases from J, with 13 bases between.